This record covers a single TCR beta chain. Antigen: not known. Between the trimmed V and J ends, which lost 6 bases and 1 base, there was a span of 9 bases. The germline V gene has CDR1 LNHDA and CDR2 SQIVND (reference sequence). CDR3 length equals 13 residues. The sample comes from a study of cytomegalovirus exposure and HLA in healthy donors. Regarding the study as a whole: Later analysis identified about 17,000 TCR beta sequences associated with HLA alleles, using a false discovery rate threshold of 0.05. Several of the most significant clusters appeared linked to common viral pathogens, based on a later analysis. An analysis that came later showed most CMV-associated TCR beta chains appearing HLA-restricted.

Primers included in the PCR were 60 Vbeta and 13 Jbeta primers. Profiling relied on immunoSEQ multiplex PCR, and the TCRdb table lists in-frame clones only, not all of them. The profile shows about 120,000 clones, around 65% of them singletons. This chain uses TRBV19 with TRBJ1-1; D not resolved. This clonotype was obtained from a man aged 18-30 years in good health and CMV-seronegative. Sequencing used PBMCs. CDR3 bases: TGTGCCAGTAGCCTGTACAGGAACACTGAAGCTTTCTTT. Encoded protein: CASSLYRNTEAFF.